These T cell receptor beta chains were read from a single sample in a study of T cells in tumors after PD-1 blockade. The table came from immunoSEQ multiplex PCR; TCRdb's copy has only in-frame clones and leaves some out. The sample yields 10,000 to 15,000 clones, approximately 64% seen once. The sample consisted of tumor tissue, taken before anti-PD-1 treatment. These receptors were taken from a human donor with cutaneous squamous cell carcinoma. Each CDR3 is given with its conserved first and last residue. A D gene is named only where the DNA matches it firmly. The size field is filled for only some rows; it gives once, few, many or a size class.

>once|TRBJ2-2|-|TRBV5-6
TGTGCCAGCAGCCCCCAGCAGAACACCGGGGAGCTGTTTTTT
CASSPQQNTGELFF
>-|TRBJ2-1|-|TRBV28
TGTGCCAGCAGTCCCCTCCACGAGGGGGATGAGCAGTTCTTC
CASSPLHEGDEQFF
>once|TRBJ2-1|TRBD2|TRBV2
TGTGCCAGCAGAGACGGACTAGCGAGAACCTACAATGAGCAGTTCTTC
CASRDGLARTYNEQFF
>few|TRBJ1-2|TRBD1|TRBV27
TGTGCCAGCAGTTTATCGATATCAGGACAGGAGAACTATGGCTACACCTTC
CASSLSISGQENYGYTF
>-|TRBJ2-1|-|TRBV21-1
TGTGCCAGCAGCACTTGGGACAGGGTTAGAAATGAGCAGTTCTTC
CASSTWDRVRNEQFF
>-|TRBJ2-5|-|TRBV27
TGTGCCAGCAGTTTACGGGACGGCCAGGAGACCCAGTACTTC
CASSLRDGQETQYF
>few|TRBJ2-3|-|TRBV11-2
TGTGCCAGCGGAAGGGCAGGGGTTAGCACAGATACGCAGTATTTT
CASGRAGVSTDTQYF
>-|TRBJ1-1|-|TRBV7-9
TGTGCCAGCAGCTTAGGGGAAACTGAAGCTTTCTTT
CASSLGETEAFF
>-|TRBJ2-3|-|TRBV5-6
TGTGCCAGCAGCGTCTACTTACGGTCCACAGATACGCAGTATTTT
CASSVYLRSTDTQYF
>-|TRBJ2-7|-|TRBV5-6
TGTGCCAGCAGGCTGAGAGGTCACTACGAGCAGTACTTC
CASRLRGHYEQYF